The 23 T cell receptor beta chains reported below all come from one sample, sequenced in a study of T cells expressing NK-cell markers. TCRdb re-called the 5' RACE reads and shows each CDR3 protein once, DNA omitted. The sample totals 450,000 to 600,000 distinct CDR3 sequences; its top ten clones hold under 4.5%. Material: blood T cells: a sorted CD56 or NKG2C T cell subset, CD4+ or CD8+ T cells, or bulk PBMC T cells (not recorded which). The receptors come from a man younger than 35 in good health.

This CDR3 reads CSASTGGGYGYTF. The V call is TRBV20-1, the J call TRBJ1-2; TCRdb proposes TRBD1, but this gene call is untestable without DNA. Germline-derived CDR1 and CDR2 are DFQATT and SNEGSKA (reference sequence). This CDR3 contains 13 residues.

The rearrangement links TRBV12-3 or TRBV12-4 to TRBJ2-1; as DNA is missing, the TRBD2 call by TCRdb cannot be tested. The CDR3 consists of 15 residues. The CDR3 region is CASSPRLVSYNEQFF.

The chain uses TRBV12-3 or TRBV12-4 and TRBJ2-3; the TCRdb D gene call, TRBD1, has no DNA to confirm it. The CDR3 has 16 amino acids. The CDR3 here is CAGGPQGEASTDTQYF.

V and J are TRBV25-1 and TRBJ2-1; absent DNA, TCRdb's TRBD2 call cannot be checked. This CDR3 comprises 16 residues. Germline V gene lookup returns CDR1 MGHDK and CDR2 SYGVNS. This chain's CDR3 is CASSEYRASGNNEQFF. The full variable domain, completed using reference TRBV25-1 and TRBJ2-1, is EADIYQTPRYLVIGTGKKITLECSQTMGHDKMYWYQQDPGMELHLIHYSYGVNSTEKGDLSSESTVSRIRTEHFPLTLESARPSHTSQYLCASSEYRASGNNEQFFGPGTRLTVL.

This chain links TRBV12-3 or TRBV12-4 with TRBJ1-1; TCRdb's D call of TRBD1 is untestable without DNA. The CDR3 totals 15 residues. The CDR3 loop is CASSPDDRAVTEAFF.

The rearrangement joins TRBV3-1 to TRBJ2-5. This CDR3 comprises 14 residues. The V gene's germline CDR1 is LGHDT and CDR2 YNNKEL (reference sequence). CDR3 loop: CASSQTLRPETQYF.

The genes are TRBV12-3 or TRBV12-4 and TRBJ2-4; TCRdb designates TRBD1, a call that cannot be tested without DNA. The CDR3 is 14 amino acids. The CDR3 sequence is CASSLLQGKNIQYF.

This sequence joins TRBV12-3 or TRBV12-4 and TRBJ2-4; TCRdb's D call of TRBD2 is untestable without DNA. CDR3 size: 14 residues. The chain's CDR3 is CASARGSAKNIQYF.

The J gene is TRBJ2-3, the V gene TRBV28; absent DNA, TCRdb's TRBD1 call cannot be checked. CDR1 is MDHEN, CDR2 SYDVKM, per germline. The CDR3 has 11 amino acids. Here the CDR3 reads CASSKDRVSYF.

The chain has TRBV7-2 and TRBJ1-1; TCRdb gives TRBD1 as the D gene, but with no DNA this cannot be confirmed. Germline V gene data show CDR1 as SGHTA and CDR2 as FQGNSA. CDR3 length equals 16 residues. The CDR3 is CASSQTPGHVNTEAFF.

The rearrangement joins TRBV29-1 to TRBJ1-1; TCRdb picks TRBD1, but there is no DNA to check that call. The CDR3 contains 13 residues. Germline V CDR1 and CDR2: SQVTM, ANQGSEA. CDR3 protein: CSVRGVLNTEAFF. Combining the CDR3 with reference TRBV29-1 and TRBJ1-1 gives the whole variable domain SAVISQKPSRDICQRGTSLTIQCQVDSQVTMMFWYRQQPGQSLTLIATANQGSEATYESGFVIDKFPISRPNLTFSTLTVSNMSPEDSSIYLCSVRGVLNTEAFFGQGTRLTVV.

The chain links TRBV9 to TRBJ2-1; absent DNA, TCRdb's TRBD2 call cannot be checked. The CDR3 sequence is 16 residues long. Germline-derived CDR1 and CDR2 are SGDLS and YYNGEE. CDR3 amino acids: CASSVGGRGLVNEQFF. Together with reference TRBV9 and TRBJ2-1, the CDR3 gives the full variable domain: DSGVTQTPKHLITATGQRVTLRCSPRSGDLSVYWYQQSLDQGLQFLIQYYNGEERAKGNILERFSAQQFPDLHSELNLSSLELGDSALYFCASSVGGRGLVNEQFFGPGTRLTVL.

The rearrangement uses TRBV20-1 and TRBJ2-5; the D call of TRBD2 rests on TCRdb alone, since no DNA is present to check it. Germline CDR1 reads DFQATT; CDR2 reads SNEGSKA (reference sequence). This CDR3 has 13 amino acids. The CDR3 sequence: CSGVLATMETQYF.

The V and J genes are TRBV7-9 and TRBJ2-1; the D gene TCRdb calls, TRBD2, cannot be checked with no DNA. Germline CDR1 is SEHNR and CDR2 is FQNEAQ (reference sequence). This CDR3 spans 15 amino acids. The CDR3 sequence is CASSNPGLASEEQFF.

The CDR3 reads CSASRDRDTEAFF. V usage is TRBV20-1 and J usage is TRBJ1-1; the TRBD1 assignment by TCRdb is unverifiable without DNA. The CDR3 extends over 13 amino acids. Germline-derived CDR1 and CDR2 are DFQATT and SNEGSKA (reference sequence).

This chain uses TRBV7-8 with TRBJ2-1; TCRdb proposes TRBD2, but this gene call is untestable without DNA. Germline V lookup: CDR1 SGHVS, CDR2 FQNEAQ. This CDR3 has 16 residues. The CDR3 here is CASSSWGLNLGNEQFF.

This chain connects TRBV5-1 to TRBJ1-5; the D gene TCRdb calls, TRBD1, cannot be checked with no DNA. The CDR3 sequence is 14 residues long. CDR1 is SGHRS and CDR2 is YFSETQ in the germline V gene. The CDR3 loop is CASSEGQPNQPQHF. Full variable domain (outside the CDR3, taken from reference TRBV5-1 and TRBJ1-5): KAGVTQTPRYLIKTRGQQVTLSCSPISGHRSVSWYQQTPGQGLQFLFEYFSETQRNKGNFPGRFSGRQFSNSRSEMNVSTLELGDSALYLCASSEGQPNQPQHFGDGTRLSIL.

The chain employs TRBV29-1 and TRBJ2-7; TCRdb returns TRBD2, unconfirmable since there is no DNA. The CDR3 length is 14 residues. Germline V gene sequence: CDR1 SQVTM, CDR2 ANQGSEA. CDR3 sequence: CSVEGQRDPYEQYF.

This CDR3 is CASSLAGTSGPRNTGELFF. The rearrangement uses TRBV11-1 and TRBJ2-2; without DNA, the TCRdb call of TRBD2 cannot be checked. CDR1 is SGHAT and CDR2 is FQDESV in the germline V gene (reference sequence). This CDR3 contains 19 residues.

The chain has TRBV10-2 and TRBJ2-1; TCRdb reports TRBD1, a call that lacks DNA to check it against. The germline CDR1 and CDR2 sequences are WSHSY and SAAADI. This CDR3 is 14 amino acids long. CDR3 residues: CASSDPGLPDEQFF.

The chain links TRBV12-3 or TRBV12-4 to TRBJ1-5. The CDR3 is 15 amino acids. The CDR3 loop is CASKYSGLPHQPQHF.

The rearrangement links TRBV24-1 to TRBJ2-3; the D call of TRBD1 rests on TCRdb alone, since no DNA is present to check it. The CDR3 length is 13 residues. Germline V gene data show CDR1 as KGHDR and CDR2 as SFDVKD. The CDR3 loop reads CATTDSYTDTQYF.

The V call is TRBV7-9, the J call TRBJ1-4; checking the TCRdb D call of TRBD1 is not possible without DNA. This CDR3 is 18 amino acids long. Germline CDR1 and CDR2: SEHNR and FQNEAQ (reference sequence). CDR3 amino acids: CASSLGFDRVATNEKLFF. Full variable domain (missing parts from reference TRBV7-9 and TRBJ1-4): DTGVSQNPRHKITKRGQNVTFRCDPISEHNRLYWYRQTLGQGPEFLTYFQNEAQLEKSRLLSDRFSAERPKGSFSTLEIQRTEQGDSAMYLCASSLGFDRVATNEKLFFGSGTQLSVL.